The following is a TCR beta chain sequence with its context. The antigen is undetermined. PCR employed 60 Vbeta and 13 Jbeta primers. Method: immunoSEQ multiplex PCR; TCRdb's copy keeps in-frame clones and lacks some. The sample lists around 240,000 clones; around 80% were seen once. This sample was included in a study of cytomegalovirus exposure and HLA in healthy donors. Study-level points and caveats: Upon later analysis, TCR association rates were observed to vary by HLA locus, being highest for DRB1 and lowest for HLA-C. The classifier reportedly diagnosed cytomegalovirus status with high sensitivity and specificity. Some public TCRs appeared in many individuals, while most sequences were rare.

The CDR3 is made up of 20 amino acids. CDR1 PRHDT and CDR2 FYEKMQ come from the germline V gene (reference sequence). J lost 1 base, V lost 5 bases, and 18 bases had no gene match. Sequenced: PBMCs. The clonotype was recovered from a woman between 35 and 50 years old in good health and CMV-seropositive. The chain uses TRBV13 and TRBJ2-7; the match to TRBD2 covers 12 bases. CDR3 DNA: TGTGCCAGCAGCAAACGTATCGAACGGTCGACTAGCGGGGGATCCTACGAGCAGTACTTC. This gives the protein CASSKRIERSTSGGSYEQYF.